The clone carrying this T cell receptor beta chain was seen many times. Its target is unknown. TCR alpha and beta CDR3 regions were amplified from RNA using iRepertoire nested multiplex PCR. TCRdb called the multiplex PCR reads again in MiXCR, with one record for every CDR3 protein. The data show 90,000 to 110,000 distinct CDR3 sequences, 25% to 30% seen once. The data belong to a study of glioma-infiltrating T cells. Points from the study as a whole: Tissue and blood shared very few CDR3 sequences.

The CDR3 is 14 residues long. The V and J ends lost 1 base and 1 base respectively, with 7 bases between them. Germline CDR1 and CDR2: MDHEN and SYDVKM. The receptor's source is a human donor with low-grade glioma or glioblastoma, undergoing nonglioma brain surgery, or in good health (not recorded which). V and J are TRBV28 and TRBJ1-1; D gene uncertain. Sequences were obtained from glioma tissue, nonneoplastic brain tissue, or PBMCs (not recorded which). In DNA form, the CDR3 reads TGTGCCAGCAGTTTATTACAGCCGAACACTGAAGCTTTCTTT. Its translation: CASSLLQPNTEAFF.